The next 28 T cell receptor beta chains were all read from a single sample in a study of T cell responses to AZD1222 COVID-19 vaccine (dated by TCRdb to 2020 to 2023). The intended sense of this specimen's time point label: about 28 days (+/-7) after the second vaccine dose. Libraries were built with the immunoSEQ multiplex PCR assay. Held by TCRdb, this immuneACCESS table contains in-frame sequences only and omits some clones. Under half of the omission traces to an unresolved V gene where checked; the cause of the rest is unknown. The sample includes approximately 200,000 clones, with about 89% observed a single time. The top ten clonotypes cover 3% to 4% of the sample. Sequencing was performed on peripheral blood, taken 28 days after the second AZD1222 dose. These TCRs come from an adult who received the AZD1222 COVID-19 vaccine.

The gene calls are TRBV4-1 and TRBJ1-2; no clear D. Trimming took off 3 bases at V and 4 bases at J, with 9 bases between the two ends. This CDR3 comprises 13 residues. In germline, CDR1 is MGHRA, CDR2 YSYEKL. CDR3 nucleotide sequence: TGCGCCAGCAGCCAGGGAAGTCCCTATGGCTACACCTTC. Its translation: CASSQGSPYGYTF.

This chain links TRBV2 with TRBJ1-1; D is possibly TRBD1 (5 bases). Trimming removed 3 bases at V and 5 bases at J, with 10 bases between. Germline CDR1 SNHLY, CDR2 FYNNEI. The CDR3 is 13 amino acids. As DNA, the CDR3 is TGTGCCAGCAGTGATTCGGGACCGACTGAAGCTTTCTTT. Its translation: CASSDSGPTEAFF.

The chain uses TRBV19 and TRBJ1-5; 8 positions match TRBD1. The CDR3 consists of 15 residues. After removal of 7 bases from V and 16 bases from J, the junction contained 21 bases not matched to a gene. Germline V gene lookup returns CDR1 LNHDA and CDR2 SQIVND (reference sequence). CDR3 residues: CASKLGQGISKSFHF. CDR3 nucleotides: TGTGCCAGTAAGCTTGGACAGGGAATTTCCAAATCATTCCATTTT.

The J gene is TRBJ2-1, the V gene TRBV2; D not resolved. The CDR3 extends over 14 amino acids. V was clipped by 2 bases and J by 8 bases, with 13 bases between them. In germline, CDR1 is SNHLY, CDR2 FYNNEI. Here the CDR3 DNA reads TGTGCCAGCAGTGAATTCTACTCAAGCGATGAGCAGTTCTTC. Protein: CASSEFYSSDEQFF.

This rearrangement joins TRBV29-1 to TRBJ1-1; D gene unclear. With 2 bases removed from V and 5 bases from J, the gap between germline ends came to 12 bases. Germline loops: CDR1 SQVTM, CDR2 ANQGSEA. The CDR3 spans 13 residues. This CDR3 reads CSVEKGLLTEAFF. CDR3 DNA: TGCAGCGTTGAAAAGGGCCTACTAACTGAAGCTTTCTTT.

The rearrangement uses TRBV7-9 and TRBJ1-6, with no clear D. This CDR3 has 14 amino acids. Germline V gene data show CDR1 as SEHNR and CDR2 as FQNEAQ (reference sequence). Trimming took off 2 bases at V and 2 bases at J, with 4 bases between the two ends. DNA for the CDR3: TGTGCCAGCAGCTTAAATCCCTATAATTCACCCCTCCACTTT. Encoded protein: CASSLNPYNSPLHF.

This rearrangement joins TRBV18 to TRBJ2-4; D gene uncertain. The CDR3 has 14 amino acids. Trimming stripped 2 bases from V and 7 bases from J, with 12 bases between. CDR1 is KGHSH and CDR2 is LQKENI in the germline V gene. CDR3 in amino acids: CASSPADLKNIQYF. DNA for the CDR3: TGTGCCAGCTCACCAGCGGACCTAAAGAACATTCAGTACTTC.

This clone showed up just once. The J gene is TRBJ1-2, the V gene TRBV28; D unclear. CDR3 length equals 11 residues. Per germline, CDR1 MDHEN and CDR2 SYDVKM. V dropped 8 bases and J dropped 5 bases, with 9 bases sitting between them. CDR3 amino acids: CASFGVYGYTF. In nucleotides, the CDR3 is TGTGCCAGCTTTGGGGTATATGGCTACACCTTC.

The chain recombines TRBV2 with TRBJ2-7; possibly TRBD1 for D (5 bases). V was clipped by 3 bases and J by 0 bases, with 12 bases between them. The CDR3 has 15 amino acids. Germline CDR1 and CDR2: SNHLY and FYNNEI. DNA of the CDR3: TGTGCCAGCAGTGACCCCAGGGAAGCCTCCTACGAGCAGTACTTC. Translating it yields CASSDPREASYEQYF.

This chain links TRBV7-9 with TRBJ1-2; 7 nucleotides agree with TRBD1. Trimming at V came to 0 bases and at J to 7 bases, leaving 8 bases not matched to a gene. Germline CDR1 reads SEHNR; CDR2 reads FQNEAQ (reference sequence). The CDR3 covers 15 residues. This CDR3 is CASSLAGTAGGGYTF. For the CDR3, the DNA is TGTGCCAGCAGCTTAGCAGGGACAGCCGGCGGTGGCTACACCTTC.

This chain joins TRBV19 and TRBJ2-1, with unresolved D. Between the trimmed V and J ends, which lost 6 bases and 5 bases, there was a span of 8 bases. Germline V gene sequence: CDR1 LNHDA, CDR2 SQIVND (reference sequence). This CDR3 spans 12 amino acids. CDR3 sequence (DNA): TGTGCCAGTAGCGGGTTCAACAATGAGCAGTTCTTC. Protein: CASSGFNNEQFF.

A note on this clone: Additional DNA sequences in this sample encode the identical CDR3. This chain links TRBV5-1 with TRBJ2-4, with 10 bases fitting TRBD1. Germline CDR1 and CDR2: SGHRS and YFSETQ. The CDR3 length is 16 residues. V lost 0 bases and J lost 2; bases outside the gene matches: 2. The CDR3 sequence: CASSLVDRGSKNIQYF. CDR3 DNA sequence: TGCGCCAGCAGCTTGGTGGACAGGGGGTCCAAAAACATTCAGTACTTC.

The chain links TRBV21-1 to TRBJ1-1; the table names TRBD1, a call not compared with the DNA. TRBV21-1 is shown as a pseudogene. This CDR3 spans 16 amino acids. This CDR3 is CASSAHLQGGNTEAFF. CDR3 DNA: TGTGCCAGCAGCGCACATTTACAGGGGGGGAACACTGAAGCTTTCTTT.

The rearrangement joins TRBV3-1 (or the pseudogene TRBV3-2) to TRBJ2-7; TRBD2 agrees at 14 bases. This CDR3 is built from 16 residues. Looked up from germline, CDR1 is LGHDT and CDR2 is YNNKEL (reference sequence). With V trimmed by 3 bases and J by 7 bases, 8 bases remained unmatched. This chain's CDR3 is CASSQPGTSGRREQYF. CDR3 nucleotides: TGTGCCAGCAGCCAGCCCGGGACTAGCGGGAGAAGGGAGCAGTACTTC.

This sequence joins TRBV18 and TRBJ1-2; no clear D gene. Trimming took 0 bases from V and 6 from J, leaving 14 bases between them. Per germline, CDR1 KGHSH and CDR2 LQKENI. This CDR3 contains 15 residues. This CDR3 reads CASSPPITVGNGYTF. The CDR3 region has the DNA TGTGCCAGCTCACCACCGATCACAGTGGGAAATGGCTACACCTTC.

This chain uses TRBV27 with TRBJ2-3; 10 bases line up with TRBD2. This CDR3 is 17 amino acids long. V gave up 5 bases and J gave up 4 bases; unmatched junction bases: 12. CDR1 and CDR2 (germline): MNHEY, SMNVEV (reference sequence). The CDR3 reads CASSGTVSGRRSDTQYF. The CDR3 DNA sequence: TGTGCCAGCAGTGGGACGGTTAGCGGGAGGAGGTCAGATACGCAGTATTTT.

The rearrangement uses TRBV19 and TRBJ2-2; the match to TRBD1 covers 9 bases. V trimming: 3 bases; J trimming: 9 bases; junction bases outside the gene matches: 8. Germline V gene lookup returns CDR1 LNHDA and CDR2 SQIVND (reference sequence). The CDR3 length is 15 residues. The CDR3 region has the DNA TGTGCCAGTAGTATTACGGGACAGGGAAACTGGGAGCTGTTTTTT. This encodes CASSITGQGNWELFF.

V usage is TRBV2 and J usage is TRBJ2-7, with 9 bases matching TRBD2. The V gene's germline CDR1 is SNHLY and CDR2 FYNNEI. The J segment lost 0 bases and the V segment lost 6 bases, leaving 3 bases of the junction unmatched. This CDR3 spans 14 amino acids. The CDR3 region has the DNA TGTGCCAGCAGGCGACTAGCGGACTCCTACGAGCAGTACTTC. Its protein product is CASRRLADSYEQYF.

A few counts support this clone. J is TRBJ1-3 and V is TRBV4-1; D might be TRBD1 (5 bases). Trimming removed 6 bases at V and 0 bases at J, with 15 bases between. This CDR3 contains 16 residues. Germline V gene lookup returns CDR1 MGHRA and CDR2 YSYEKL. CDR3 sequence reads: CASRATGWNSGNTIYF. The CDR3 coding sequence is TGCGCCAGCAGAGCCACAGGTTGGAACTCTGGAAACACCATATATTTT.

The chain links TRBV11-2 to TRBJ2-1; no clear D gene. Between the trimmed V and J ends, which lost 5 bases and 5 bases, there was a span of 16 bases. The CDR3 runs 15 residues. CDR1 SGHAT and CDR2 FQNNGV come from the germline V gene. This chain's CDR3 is CASSHFFSQNNEQFF. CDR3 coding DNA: TGTGCCAGCAGCCACTTCTTTAGCCAGAACAATGAGCAGTTCTTC.

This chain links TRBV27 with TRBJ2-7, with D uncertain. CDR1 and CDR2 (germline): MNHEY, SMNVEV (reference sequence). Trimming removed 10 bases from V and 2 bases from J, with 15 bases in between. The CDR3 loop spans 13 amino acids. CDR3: CATSPTAAYEQYF. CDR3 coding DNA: TGTGCCACCTCTCCGACCGCAGCCTACGAGCAGTACTTC.

The CDR3 loop is CASSIGSAAGGLGDTQYF. The CDR3 coding sequence is TGTGCCAGTAGTATAGGGTCGGCCGCAGGGGGCCTAGGAGATACGCAGTATTTT. This chain connects TRBV19 to TRBJ2-3; 8 bases agree with TRBD1. V was pared by 1 base and J by 5 bases, with 14 bases of the junction left unmatched. The CDR3 is 18 residues long. CDR1 and CDR2 (germline): LNHDA, SQIVND (reference sequence).

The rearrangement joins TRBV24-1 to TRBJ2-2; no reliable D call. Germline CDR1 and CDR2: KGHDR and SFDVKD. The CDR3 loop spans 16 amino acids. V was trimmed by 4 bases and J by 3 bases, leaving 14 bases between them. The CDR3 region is CATSEADKGYTGELFF. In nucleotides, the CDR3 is TGTGCCACCAGTGAGGCTGACAAGGGTTACACCGGGGAGCTGTTTTTT.

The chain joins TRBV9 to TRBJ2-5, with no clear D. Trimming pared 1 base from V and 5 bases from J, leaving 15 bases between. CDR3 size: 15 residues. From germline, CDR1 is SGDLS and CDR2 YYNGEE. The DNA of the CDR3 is TGTGCCAGCAGCGTATATGGATCTGGGCCGGAGACCCAGTACTTC. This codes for CASSVYGSGPETQYF.

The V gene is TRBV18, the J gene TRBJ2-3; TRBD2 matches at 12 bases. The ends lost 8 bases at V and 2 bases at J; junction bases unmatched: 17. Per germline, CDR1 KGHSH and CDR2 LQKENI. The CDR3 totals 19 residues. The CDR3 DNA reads TGTGCCAGCCTACAATTCCGGGTGACTAGCGGGAGCTACACAGATACGCAGTATTTT. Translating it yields CASLQFRVTSGSYTDTQYF. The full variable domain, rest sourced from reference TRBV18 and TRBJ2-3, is NAGVMQNPRHLVRRRGQEARLRCSPMKGHSHVYWYRQLPEEGLKFMVYLQKENIIDESGMPKERFSAEFPKEGPSILRIQQVVRGDSAAYFCASLQFRVTSGSYTDTQYFGPGTRLTVL.

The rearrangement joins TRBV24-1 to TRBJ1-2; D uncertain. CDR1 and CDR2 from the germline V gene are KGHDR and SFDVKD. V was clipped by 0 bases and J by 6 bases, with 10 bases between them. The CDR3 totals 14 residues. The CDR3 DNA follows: TGTGCCACCAGTGATTTGCAAAGGGTTCATGGCTACACCTTC. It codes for CATSDLQRVHGYTF.

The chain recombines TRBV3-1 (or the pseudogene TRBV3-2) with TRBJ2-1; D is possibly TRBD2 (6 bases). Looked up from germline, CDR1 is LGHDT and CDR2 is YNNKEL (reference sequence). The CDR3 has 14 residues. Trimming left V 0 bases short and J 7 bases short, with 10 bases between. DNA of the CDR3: TGTGCCAGCAGCCAAGAGGACGGGAGTAATGAGCAGTTCTTC. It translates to CASSQEDGSNEQFF.

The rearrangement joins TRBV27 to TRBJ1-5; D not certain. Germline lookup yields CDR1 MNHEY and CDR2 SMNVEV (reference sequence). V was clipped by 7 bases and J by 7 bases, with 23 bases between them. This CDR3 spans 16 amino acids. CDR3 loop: CASKTSGRREQQPQHF. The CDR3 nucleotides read TGTGCCAGCAAAACATCGGGCAGGAGGGAGCAACAGCCCCAGCATTTT.